This T cell receptor (beta chain) was sequenced during a study of tumor T cells in aggressive B-cell lymphoma. J lost 4 bases, V lost 2 bases, and 9 bases had no gene match. CDR3 length: 16 amino acids. Germline CDR1 reads LNHDA; CDR2 reads SQIVND (reference sequence). Sequenced by immunoSEQ multiplex PCR; TCRdb stores in-frame clones only, minus some. The repertoire consists of approximately 11,000 clones, with 75% to 90% occurring once and the leading ten covering roughly 2.2%. The V gene is TRBV19, the J gene TRBJ1-2, with 8 bases aligning to TRBD1. The receptor's source is an adult with diffuse large B cell lymphoma. The source material was tumor tissue. CDR3 in amino acids: CASSITFDRGSYGYTF. In nucleotides, the CDR3 is TGTGCCAGTAGTATAACATTTGACAGGGGATCCTATGGCTACACCTTC.